These T cell receptor beta chains were read from a single sample in a study of cytomegalovirus exposure and HLA in healthy donors. TCRdb's table, derived via immunoSEQ multiplex PCR, lists solely in-frame clones and lacks some. The sample includes about 110,000 clones, about 75% of them seen just once. Sequenced input: PBMCs. All receptors come from a male donor in good health and CMV-seropositive. CDR3s include the opening cysteine and the closing phenylalanine or tryptophan. The order of the fields is clone size, J gene, CDR3 length, D gene, V gene, CDR3 protein, CDR3 DNA. A D gene is named only where the DNA matches it firmly. A row's size may be missing; if present it is once, few, many or a size class.

size: once; J: TRBJ2-6; length: 11; D: .; V: TRBV30; CDR3: CAWSVGQGLPF; DNA: TGTGCCTGGAGTGTGGGGCAGGGGCTGCCTTTC
size: once; J: TRBJ1-2; length: 15; D: TRBD1; V: TRBV28; CDR3: CASRSPGQGAGGYTF; DNA: TGTGCCAGCAGATCACCGGGACAGGGGGCAGGTGGCTACACCTTC
size: .; J: TRBJ2-1; length: 16; D: TRBD1; V: TRBV27; CDR3: CASSPQGTGDNNEQFF; DNA: TGTGCCAGCAGTCCACAGGGGACAGGGGATAACAATGAGCAGTTCTTC
size: .; J: TRBJ1-1; length: 19; D: TRBD1; V: TRBV18; CDR3: CASSPQTSQGASGWTEAFF; DNA: TGTGCCAGCTCACCGCAGACTTCACAGGGGGCGTCGGGATGGACTGAAGCTTTCTTT
size: .; J: TRBJ1-2; length: 11; D: TRBD1; V: TRBV5-4; CDR3: CASSSGQFHTF; DNA: TGTGCCAGCAGCTCGGGACAGTTCCACACCTTC
size: .; J: TRBJ2-7; length: 13; D: .; V: TRBV18; CDR3: CASSPLASYEQYF; DNA: TGTGCCAGCTCACCATTAGCTTCCTACGAGCAGTACTTC
size: once; J: TRBJ2-3; length: 14; D: TRBD1; V: TRBV2; CDR3: CARRPGQSTDTQYF; DNA: TGTGCCAGACGTCCGGGACAGAGCACAGATACGCAGTATTTT
size: few; J: TRBJ1-1; length: 11; D: .; V: TRBV18; CDR3: CASSPRTEAFF; DNA: TGTGCCAGCTCACCCAGGACTGAAGCTTTCTTT
size: .; J: TRBJ1-1; length: 14; D: .; V: TRBV11-2; CDR3: CASSTDSLNTEAFF; DNA: TGTGCCAGCAGCACGGACAGTCTGAACACTGAAGCTTTCTTT
size: .; J: TRBJ1-4; length: 12; D: .; V: TRBV6-5; CDR3: CASTTGTEKLFF; DNA: TGTGCCAGCACCACAGGGACTGAAAAACTGTTTTTT
size: .; J: TRBJ2-1; length: 12; D: .; V: TRBV5-1; CDR3: CASSLRRDEQFF; DNA: TGCGCCAGCAGCCTTAGGAGGGATGAGCAGTTCTTC
size: .; J: TRBJ2-1; length: 16; D: TRBD2; V: TRBV14; CDR3: CASSPVSGGPYNEQFF; DNA: TGTGCCAGCAGCCCCGTATCGGGGGGTCCGTACAATGAGCAGTTCTTC
size: .; J: TRBJ2-5; length: 13; D: .; V: TRBV7-9; CDR3: CASSQGYQETQYF; DNA: TGTGCCAGCAGCCAGGGCTACCAAGAGACCCAGTACTTC
size: .; J: TRBJ2-7; length: 13; D: TRBD2; V: TRBV5-8; CDR3: CASKGLAAYEQYF; DNA: TGTGCCAGCAAAGGACTAGCCGCCTACGAGCAGTACTTC
size: .; J: TRBJ2-5; length: 13; D: TRBD2; V: TRBV5-4; CDR3: CASRLAGDGTQYF; DNA: TGTGCCAGCAGGCTAGCGGGGGACGGGACCCAGTACTTC
size: .; J: TRBJ1-1; length: 14; D: .; V: TRBV7-6; CDR3: CASSLGGGKDEAFF; DNA: TGTGCCAGCAGCTTAGGTGGAGGTAAGGATGAAGCTTTCTTT
size: .; J: TRBJ2-3; length: 15; D: TRBD2; V: TRBV28; CDR3: CASSPLGGGRDTQYF; DNA: TGTGCCAGCAGCCCCTTGGGGGGAGGGCGAGATACGCAGTATTTT
size: .; J: TRBJ1-5; length: 14; D: TRBD1; V: TRBV7-2; CDR3: CASSLEGGGKPQHF; DNA: TGTGCCAGCAGCTTAGAAGGAGGGGGCAAGCCCCAGCATTTT
size: .; J: TRBJ2-5; length: 13; D: .; V: TRBV28; CDR3: CASSRSGQETQYF; DNA: TGTGCCAGCAGTCGAAGCGGACAAGAGACCCAGTACTTC
size: once; J: TRBJ2-1; length: 15; D: .; V: TRBV19; CDR3: CASSQALGTYNEQFF; DNA: TGTGCCAGTAGCCAGGCCCTGGGTACATACAATGAGCAGTTCTTC
size: .; J: TRBJ2-1; length: 17; D: .; V: TRBV15; CDR3: CATSEGGRLALYNEQFF; DNA: TGTGCCACCAGCGAGGGCGGGCGGCTAGCTCTTTACAATGAGCAGTTCTTC
size: .; J: TRBJ1-5; length: 15; D: .; V: TRBV28; CDR3: CASTKSGGYRQPQHF; DNA: TGTGCCAGCACCAAAAGCGGGGGGTACAGACAGCCCCAGCATTTT
size: .; J: TRBJ1-4; length: 15; D: TRBD1; V: TRBV7-7; CDR3: CASSKQGARGEKLFF; DNA: TGTGCTAGCAGCAAACAGGGGGCGCGAGGTGAAAAACTGTTTTTT
size: once; J: TRBJ2-5; length: 13; D: TRBD2; V: TRBV13; CDR3: CASSESGKETQYF; DNA: TGTGCCAGCAGCGAAAGCGGGAAAGAGACCCAGTACTTC
size: once; J: TRBJ1-4; length: 12; D: .; V: TRBV28; CDR3: CATVSEDEKLFF; DNA: TGTGCCACTGTCTCGGAGGATGAAAAACTGTTTTTT
size: .; J: TRBJ2-3; length: 20; D: TRBD2; V: TRBV4-2; CDR3: CASSPISGAGLAGVAYTQYF; DNA: TGTGCCAGCAGCCCCATAAGCGGTGCGGGACTAGCGGGAGTGGCCTATACGCAGTATTTT
size: .; J: TRBJ2-5; length: 15; D: TRBD1; V: TRBV27; CDR3: CASRRQGGGLETQYF; DNA: TGTGCCAGCAGGAGACAGGGGGGAGGATTGGAGACCCAGTACTTC
size: once; J: TRBJ2-7; length: 14; D: .; V: TRBV7-9; CDR3: CASSRGRVSYEQYF; DNA: TGTGCCAGCAGCAGAGGGCGGGTGTCCTACGAGCAGTACTTC
size: .; J: TRBJ2-7; length: 14; D: .; V: TRBV9; CDR3: CASSVEGESYEQYF; DNA: TGTGCCAGCAGCGTAGAAGGGGAATCTTACGAGCAGTACTTC
size: .; J: TRBJ2-1; length: 12; D: .; V: TRBV5-1; CDR3: CASSMMGDEQFF; DNA: TGCGCCAGCAGTATGATGGGCGATGAGCAGTTCTTC
size: .; J: TRBJ1-5; length: 17; D: TRBD1; V: TRBV27; CDR3: CASSSDRGLYSNQPQHF; DNA: TGTGCCAGCAGTTCGGACAGGGGCCTTTATAGCAATCAGCCCCAGCATTTT
size: .; J: TRBJ2-5; length: 15; D: TRBD1; V: TRBV6-6; CDR3: CASSQGQGIGETQYF; DNA: TGTGCCAGCAGCCAGGGACAGGGGATTGGAGAGACCCAGTACTTC
size: few; J: TRBJ2-5; length: 15; D: TRBD1; V: TRBV25-1; CDR3: CASSEFGTAQETQYF; DNA: TGTGCCAGCAGTGAATTCGGGACAGCTCAAGAGACCCAGTACTTC
size: .; J: TRBJ2-1; length: 16; D: TRBD1; V: TRBV7-8; CDR3: CASSPRVRDSHNEQFF; DNA: TGTGCCAGCAGCCCGCGAGTCCGGGACAGCCACAATGAGCAGTTCTTC
size: .; J: TRBJ2-5; length: 17; D: TRBD2; V: TRBV5-1; CDR3: CASSLEASGFYQETQYF; DNA: TGCGCCAGCAGCTTGGAGGCTAGCGGGTTTTACCAAGAGACCCAGTACTTC
size: .; J: TRBJ2-4; length: 17; D: .; V: TRBV19; CDR3: CASSIVIPRLAKNIQYF; DNA: TGTGCCAGTAGTATAGTAATTCCCCGACTAGCCAAAAACATTCAGTACTTC
size: .; J: TRBJ1-6; length: 17; D: .; V: TRBV27; CDR3: CASSLALTASYNSPLHF; DNA: TGTGCCAGCAGTTTGGCTCTTACAGCCTCCTATAATTCACCCCTCCACTTT
size: .; J: TRBJ2-3; length: 16; D: TRBD2; V: TRBV7-2; CDR3: CASSRRGSVSTDTQYF; DNA: TGTGCCAGCAGCCGGCGGGGGTCGGTGAGCACAGATACGCAGTATTTT
size: once; J: TRBJ2-3; length: 15; D: TRBD2; V: TRBV19; CDR3: CASSIGGGNTDTQYF; DNA: TGTGCCAGTAGTATCGGCGGGGGGAACACAGATACGCAGTATTTT
size: .; J: TRBJ1-5; length: 15; D: .; V: TRBV15; CDR3: CATSREDGKYQPQHF; DNA: TGTGCCACCAGCAGGGAGGACGGGAAATATCAGCCCCAGCATTTT
size: .; J: TRBJ2-3; length: 12; D: .; V: TRBV11-2; CDR3: CASSSGTDTQYF; DNA: TGTGCCAGCAGCTCGGGCACAGATACGCAGTATTTT
size: .; J: TRBJ2-5; length: 15; D: TRBD2; V: TRBV7-3; CDR3: CASSFSGGAGETQYF; DNA: TGTGCCAGCAGCTTTAGCGGGGGGGCCGGGGAGACCCAGTACTTC
size: .; J: TRBJ2-7; length: 16; D: TRBD1; V: TRBV7-9; CDR3: CASSSPLGTVSYEQYF; DNA: TGTGCCAGCAGCTCACCCTTAGGGACAGTCTCCTACGAGCAGTACTTC
size: .; J: TRBJ2-3; length: 17; D: TRBD2; V: TRBV5-1; CDR3: CASMQFTTSGGTDTQYF; DNA: TGCGCCAGCATGCAATTCACGACTAGCGGGGGCACAGATACGCAGTATTTT
size: .; J: TRBJ2-5; length: 15; D: TRBD1; V: TRBV5-1; CDR3: CASSPAGTGEETQYF; DNA: TGCGCCAGCAGCCCAGCCGGGACAGGGGAAGAGACCCAGTACTTC
size: .; J: TRBJ1-1; length: 14; D: .; V: TRBV9; CDR3: CASSVRPGNTEAFF; DNA: TGTGCCAGCAGCGTAAGGCCAGGGAACACTGAAGCTTTCTTT
size: .; J: TRBJ2-1; length: 15; D: .; V: TRBV6-5; CDR3: CASSSRHHSYNEQFF; DNA: TGTGCCAGCAGTTCAAGACACCACTCCTACAATGAGCAGTTCTTC